This T cell receptor beta chain was captured by sequencing in a study of blood T cell repertoires in COVID-19. This table comes from immunoSEQ multiplex PCR, and its TCRdb copy is limited to in-frame clones, with some not included. The data show about 36,000 clones, 80% to 90% seen once. Trimming stripped 0 bases from V and 1 base from J, with 8 bases between. CDR3 length: 15 amino acids. CDR1 is KGHDR and CDR2 is SFDVKD in the germline V gene. The chain joins TRBV24-1 to TRBJ1-1; perhaps TRBD1 as D (5 bases). Sequencing was performed on peripheral blood. The receptor's source is a human donor in a cohort sampled during active or convalescent COVID-19. The donor label of this sample is uncertain. CDR3 residues: CATSDLTDKNTEAFF. CDR3 DNA sequence: TGTGCCACCAGTGATTTGACGGACAAGAACACTGAAGCTTTCTTT.